This T cell receptor (beta chain) is from a study of shared clonotypes between healthy human individuals. Study-level points and caveats: Across subsets, estimated richness was generally greater for naive than for memory populations. The study drew on few donors, limiting represented genetic and exposure-history diversity. It was the non-shared clonotypes that had lower generation probabilities than clonotypes shared by all four donors.

In the naive CD8 group, cells lacked CD45RO and were positively selected for CCR7, so terminally differentiated effector memory CD45RA+ cells were left out. A remark on this clone: The antigen is undetermined.

Looked up from germline, CDR1 is LNHNV and CDR2 is YYDKDF (reference sequence). Trimming cost V 8 bases and J 0 bases, with 14 bases left between them. The CDR3 contains 15 residues. Produced via immunoSEQ multiplex PCR; TCRdb's table is partial and in-frame only. Of roughly 850,000 clones listed, 96% are singletons. The chain carries TRBV15 and TRBJ1-3; D call uncertain. Sequenced material: naive CD8+ T cells sorted from blood. The TCR comes from a man aged 30-40 years in good health. CDR3 nucleotide sequence: TGTGCCACCGTGGCCCGGGGAGACTCTGGAAACACCATATATTTT. This translates into CATVARGDSGNTIYF. Full variable domain (outside the CDR3, taken from reference TRBV15 and TRBJ1-3): DAMVIQNPRYQVTQFGKPVTLSCSQTLNHNVMYWYQQKSSQAPKLLFHYYDKDFNNEADTPDNFQSRRPNTSFCFLDIRSPGLGDTAMYLCATVARGDSGNTIYFGEGSWLTVV.